This T cell receptor beta chain comes out of a study of T-cell memory formation after mild COVID-19. The study, taken as a whole, reports: A second wave of clones peaked on day 37, and their SARS-CoV-2 specificity went unconfirmed. CD4+ clones that contracted lay mainly in CM and EM; CD8+ ones lay in EMRA.

TCRdb used MiXCR to reprocess the 5' RACE reads, holding one entry per CDR3 protein. The sample consists of over 300,000 distinct CDR3 sequences, roughly 19% of them appearing once. This clonotype occurred a few times. Antigen specificity is unknown. The germline V gene encodes CDR1 SGHVS and CDR2 FNYEAQ. V was pared by 5 bases and J by 5 bases, with 12 bases of the junction left unmatched. The CDR3 is made up of 18 amino acids. The chain employs TRBV7-6 and TRBJ2-5; 15 bases fit TRBD2. Sample: PBMCs or a T cell subset sorted from them (not recorded which). The clonotype originates from a man younger than 30 who had mild COVID-19 (a few samples of this study predate the infection). Cell type and time point are not known. Written as DNA, the CDR3 is TGTGCCAGCAGCGCATGGACTAGCGGGGGGGCGAAGCAGGAGACCCAGTACTTC. This encodes CASSAWTSGGAKQETQYF.